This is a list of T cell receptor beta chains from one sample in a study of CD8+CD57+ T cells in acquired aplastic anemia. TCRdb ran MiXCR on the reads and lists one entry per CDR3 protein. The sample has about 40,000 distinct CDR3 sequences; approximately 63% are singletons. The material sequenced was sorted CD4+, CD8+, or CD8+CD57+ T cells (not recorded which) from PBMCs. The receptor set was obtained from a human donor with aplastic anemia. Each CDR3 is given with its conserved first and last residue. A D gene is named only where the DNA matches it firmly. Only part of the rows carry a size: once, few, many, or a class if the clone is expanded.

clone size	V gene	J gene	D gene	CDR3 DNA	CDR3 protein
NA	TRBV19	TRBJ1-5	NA	TGTGCCAGTAACGGACGGAGCAATCAGCCCCAGCATTTT	CASNGRSNQPQHF
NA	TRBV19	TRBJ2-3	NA	TGTGCCTCACTCGACAGCACAGATACGCAGTATTTT	CASLDSTDTQYF
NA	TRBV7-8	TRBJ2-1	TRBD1	TGTGCCAGCAGCTCCCCGGGACAGGGGAGGTTAAATGAGCAGTTCTTC	CASSSPGQGRLNEQFF
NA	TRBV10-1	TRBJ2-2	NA	TGCGCCAGCAGTGAGAATCTGAAGGGCCGGGACACCGGGGAGCTGTTTTTT	CASSENLKGRDTGELFF
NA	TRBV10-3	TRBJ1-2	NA	TGTGCCAGCAGTTTGGGGATGGGTGGCTACACCTTC	CASSLGMGGYTF
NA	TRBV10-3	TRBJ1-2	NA	TGTGCCATCAATTCCGAACAGGACTTAAACTATGGCTACACCTTC	CAINSEQDLNYGYTF
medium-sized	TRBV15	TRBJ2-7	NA	TGTGCCACCAGCACAGACCCAACCTACGAGCAGTACTTC	CATSTDPTYEQYF
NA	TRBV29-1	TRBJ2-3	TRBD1	TGCAGCGCTGAGTTACAGGGGGCAGATGGCACAGATACGCAGTATTTT	CSAELQGADGTDTQYF
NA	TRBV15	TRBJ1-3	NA	TGTGCCACCAGCAGAAGGTCCGGAAACACCATATATTTT	CATSRRSGNTIYF
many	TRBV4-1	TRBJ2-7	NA	TGCGCCAGCAGCCAAGAACGGGTGGGGGGATACGAGCAGTACTTC	CASSQERVGGYEQYF
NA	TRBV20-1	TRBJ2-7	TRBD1	TGCAGTGCTAGAGACGGACAGGTGGCATGGAACTACGAGCAGTACTTC	CSARDGQVAWNYEQYF
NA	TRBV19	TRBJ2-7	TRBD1	TGTGCCAGCAGCTTGACAGGGGCAAAGTACGAGCAGTACTTC	CASSLTGAKYEQYF
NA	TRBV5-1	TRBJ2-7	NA	TGCGCCAGCAGCCCGGGGACACCTAGCTACGAGCAGTACTTC	CASSPGTPSYEQYF
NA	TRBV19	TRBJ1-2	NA	TGTGCCAGTAGTATTGGGCAGGGGATCTATGGCTACACCTTC	CASSIGQGIYGYTF
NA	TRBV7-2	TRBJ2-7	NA	TGTGCCAGCAGCTTAAGCCAGGGACGACACGAGCAGTACTTC	CASSLSQGRHEQYF
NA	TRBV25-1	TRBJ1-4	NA	TGTGCCAGCAGTGTTATTGGGGACTCTAATGAAAAACTGTTTTTT	CASSVIGDSNEKLFF
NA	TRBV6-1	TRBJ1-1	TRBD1	TGTGCCAGCAGTACGGTGACAGGGAGGAACACTGAAGCTTTCTTT	CASSTVTGRNTEAFF
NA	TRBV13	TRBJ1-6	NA	TGTGCCAGCAGCACCTCCGGGGGATTTGGGTCACCCCTCCACTTT	CASSTSGGFGSPLHF
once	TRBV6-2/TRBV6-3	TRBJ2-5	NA	TGTGCCAGCAGTGATCCTACGAACCTCAGAACGGCGCAAGAGACCCAGTACTTC	CASSDPTNLRTAQETQYF
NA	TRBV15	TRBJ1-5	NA	TGTGCCACCAGCAGAGAGGGGGGGCATCAGCCCCAGCATTTT	CATSREGGHQPQHF
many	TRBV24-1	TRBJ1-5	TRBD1	TGTGCCACCAGTGATTCGTCGCCAGGGGGTGATCAGCCCCAGCATTTT	CATSDSSPGGDQPQHF
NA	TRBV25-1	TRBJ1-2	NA	TGTGCCAGCAGTATGGGGACGTTTAACTATGGCTACACCTTC	CASSMGTFNYGYTF
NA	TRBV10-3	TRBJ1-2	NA	TGTGCCATCAGTGTTCAGTCGGACTATGGCTACACCTTC	CAISVQSDYGYTF
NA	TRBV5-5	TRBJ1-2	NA	TGTGCCAGCAGCTTTCTGGCTGATGACGGCTACACCTTC	CASSFLADDGYTF
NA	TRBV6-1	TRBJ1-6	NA	TGTGCCAGCAGTGTTGGGGAAGGAACCCTCCACTTT	CASSVGEGTLHF
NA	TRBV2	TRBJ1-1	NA	TGTGCCAGCGACACTTACACTGAAGCTTTCTTT	CASDTYTEAFF
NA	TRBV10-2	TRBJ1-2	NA	TGCGCCAGCAGTGACCGACAGGTGGCTAACTATGGCTACACCTTC	CASSDRQVANYGYTF
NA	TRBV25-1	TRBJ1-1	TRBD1	TGTGCCAGCAGTGATCCCTCGGGACAGGGACCAAGGACTGAAGCTTTCTTT	CASSDPSGQGPRTEAFF
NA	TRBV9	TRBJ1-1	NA	TGTGCCAGCAGCGTAGCTGGTTCGAACACTGAAGCTTTCTTT	CASSVAGSNTEAFF
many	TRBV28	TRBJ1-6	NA	TGTGCCAGCAGTTTCTATTCGCCCGGGGGACCCCTCCACTTT	CASSFYSPGGPLHF
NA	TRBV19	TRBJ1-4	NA	TGTGCCAGCAGTATAGGCGGAGGGCTCGAAAAACTGTTTTTT	CASSIGGGLEKLFF
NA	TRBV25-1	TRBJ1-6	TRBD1	TGTGCCAGCCAAAAGAACTCAGGGGGCAGATCACCCCTCCACTTT	CASQKNSGGRSPLHF
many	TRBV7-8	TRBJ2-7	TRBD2	TGTGCCAGTTACTCTCCAGGGAGGGACGAGCAGTACTTC	CASYSPGRDEQYF
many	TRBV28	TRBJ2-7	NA	TGTGCCAGCAGTTCCGGACCCGGGGGTAGGTACTTC	CASSSGPGGRYF
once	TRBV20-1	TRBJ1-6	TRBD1	TGCAGTGCGAGGTATTACAGGGGAACGGATTCACCCCTCCACTTT	CSARYYRGTDSPLHF
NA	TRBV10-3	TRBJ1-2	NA	TGTGCCATCAGTGAGTCTATGAGGAGCTATGGCTACACCTTC	CAISESMRSYGYTF
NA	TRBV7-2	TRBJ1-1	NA	TGTGCCAGCAGCTTAGTCACTGAAGCTTTCTTT	CASSLVTEAFF
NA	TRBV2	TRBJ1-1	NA	TGTGCCAGCAGTGAGTCCGAGGCAGTGACTGAAGCTTTCTTT	CASSESEAVTEAFF
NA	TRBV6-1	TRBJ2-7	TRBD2	TGTGCCAGCAGCTTCATAGCCCACGGGACTAGCGGGTTCTACGAGCAGTACTTC	CASSFIAHGTSGFYEQYF
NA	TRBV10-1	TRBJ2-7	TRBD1	TGCGCCAGCAGTGAGGGGACAGGGAATTACTACGAGCAGTACTTC	CASSEGTGNYYEQYF
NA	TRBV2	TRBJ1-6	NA	TGTGCCAGCAGTGATTTCGGTAATTCACCCCTCCACTTT	CASSDFGNSPLHF
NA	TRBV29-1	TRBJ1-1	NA	TGCAGCGTTCCACAGGGCACTGAAGCTTTCTTT	CSVPQGTEAFF
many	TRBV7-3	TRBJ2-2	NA	TGTGCCAGCAGCTTAAGCACCGGGGAGCTGTTTTTT	CASSLSTGELFF
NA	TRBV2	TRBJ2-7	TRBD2	TGTGCCAGCCTCGGGTTAGCGGGGGGCCCCTACGAGCAGTACTTC	CASLGLAGGPYEQYF
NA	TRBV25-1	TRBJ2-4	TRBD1	TGTGCCAGCAGCGCCACCACAGGGGGCGATAATCTTCAGTACTTC	CASSATTGGDNLQYF
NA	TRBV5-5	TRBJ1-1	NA	TGTGCCAGCAGCTCGGACGTAGACAGTGAAGCTTTCTTT	CASSSDVDSEAFF
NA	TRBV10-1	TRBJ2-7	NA	TGCGCCAGCAGGGATGGAGCCCAGGACGAGCAGTACTTC	CASRDGAQDEQYF
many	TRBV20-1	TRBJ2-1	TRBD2	TGCAGTGCCCGGTCTAGCGGGGGTATCTATGAGCAGTTCTTC	CSARSSGGIYEQFF
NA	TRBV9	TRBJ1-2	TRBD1	TGTGCCAGCAGCGCCGGACAGGGAGACTATGGCTGCACCTTC	CASSAGQGDYGCTF
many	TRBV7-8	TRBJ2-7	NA	TGTGCCAGCAGACCGGGACATGAAGCCTACGAGCAGTACTTC	CASRPGHEAYEQYF
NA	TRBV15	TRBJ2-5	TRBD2	TGTGCCAGCAGAGCCGGGACTAGCGGGGGGGGGGGGGGGACCCAGTACTTC	CASRAGTSGGGGGTQYF
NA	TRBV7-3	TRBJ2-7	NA	TGTGCCAGCAGCCCGGCGAAGGGGGAGCAGTACTTC	CASSPAKGEQYF
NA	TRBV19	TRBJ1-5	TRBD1	TGTGCCACCCAAGCGGGACAGGGACAAGGTCAGCCCCAGCATTTT	CATQAGQGQGQPQHF
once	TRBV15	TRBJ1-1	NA	TGTGCCACTCGTGGACCGAACACTGAAGCTTTCTTT	CATRGPNTEAFF
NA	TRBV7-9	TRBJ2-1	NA	TGTGCCAGCAGCTTAGACAGCCGCAATGAGCAGTTCTTC	CASSLDSRNEQFF
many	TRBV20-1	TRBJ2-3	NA	TGCAGTGCTAGAGATCGAAAGGGTTGGGGGAATGTAGATACGCAGTATTTT	CSARDRKGWGNVDTQYF
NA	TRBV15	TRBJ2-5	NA	TGTGCCACCAGCAGAGTAGAGACCCAGTACTTC	CATSRVETQYF
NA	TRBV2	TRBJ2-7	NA	TGTCCCAGCAGTTTCTTTCGGGACTTACACGAGCAGTACTTC	CPSSFFRDLHEQYF
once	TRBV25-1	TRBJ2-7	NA	TGTGCCAGCAGTCGCCTCTACGAGCAGTACTTC	CASSRLYEQYF
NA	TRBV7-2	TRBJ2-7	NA	TGTGCCAGCAGCTTAGTGAACTACGAGCAGTACTTC	CASSLVNYEQYF